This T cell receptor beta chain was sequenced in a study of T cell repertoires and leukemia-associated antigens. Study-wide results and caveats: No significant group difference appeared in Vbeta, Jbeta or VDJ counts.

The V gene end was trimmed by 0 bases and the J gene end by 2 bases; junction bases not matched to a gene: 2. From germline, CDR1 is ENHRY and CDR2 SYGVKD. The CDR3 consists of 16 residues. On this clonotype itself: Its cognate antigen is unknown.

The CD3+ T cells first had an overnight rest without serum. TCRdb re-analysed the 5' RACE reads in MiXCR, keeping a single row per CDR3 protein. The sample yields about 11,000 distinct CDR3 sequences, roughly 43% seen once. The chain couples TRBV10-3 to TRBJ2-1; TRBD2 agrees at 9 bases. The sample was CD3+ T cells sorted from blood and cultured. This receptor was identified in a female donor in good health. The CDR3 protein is CAISESSGGTYNEQFF. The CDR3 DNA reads TGTGCCATCAGTGAGTCCAGCGGGGGGACCTACAATGAGCAGTTCTTC.